This T cell receptor beta chain appears in the sequencing data of a study of blood T cell repertoires in COVID-19. Across the study: Material from acute and convalescent COVID-19 was sourced from the United States, Italy and Spain. PBMCs, B-cell-depleted T cells, or T cells provided the cDNA or gDNA that made up the material.

In the source study's methods: Estimated nucleated cell counts came from reference gene primer amplification. TCRdb's copy holds only in-frame clones and misses some; the assay was immunoSEQ multiplex PCR. V, J and clone size reflect that table, while D and trimming were determined from the DNA. This table has under 200,000 clones, over 75% appearing once. The sequenced sample was peripheral blood. This clonotype was obtained from a man aged 40-49 years with active or convalescent COVID-19.

CDR3 sequence: CASSLGRGSGALSEQYF. CDR3 nucleotide sequence: TGTGCCAGCAGCTTAGGCCGGGGAAGCGGGGCCCTCTCCGAGCAGTACTTC. The gene calls are TRBV13 and TRBJ2-7; 7 bases are shared with TRBD2. Trimming took 0 bases from V and 6 from J; bases not matched to a gene: 14. The germline CDR1 and CDR2 sequences are PRHDT and FYEKMQ (reference sequence). This CDR3 is 17 amino acids long. The entire variable domain, with the rest obtained from reference TRBV13 and TRBJ2-7, is as follows: AAGVIQSPRHLIKEKRETATLKCYPIPRHDTVYWYQQGPGQDPQFLISFYEKMQSDKGSIPDRFSAQQFSDYHSELNMSSLELGDSALYFCASSLGRGSGALSEQYFGPGTRLTVT.